This passage covers 15 T cell receptor beta chains from one sample sequenced in a study of T cell repertoires in cytomegalovirus infection (dated by TCRdb to about 2019). Reads for this sample came from an Illumina HiSeq 1500. TCRdb trimmed public reads at Q25 via fastp, called clones via MiXCR and kept in-frame beta chains. Entries that share a CDR3 protein sequence are merged under the most common genes and DNA. This sample is represented by under 350,000 distinct CDR3 sequences; more than 9% of them were singletons. The ten largest account for 3.5% to 4.5% of the sample. The material sequenced was PBMCs. These receptors were taken from a human donor in good health (CMV status not recorded). Some clones in this sample may be carry-over from other donors' samples.

The chain couples TRBV27 to TRBJ2-7, with a weak D call TRBD1 (6 bases). Between the trimmed V and J ends, which lost 6 bases and 6 bases, there was a span of 9 bases. Germline loops: CDR1 MNHEY, CDR2 SMNVEV (reference sequence). CDR3 size: 11 residues. In DNA, the CDR3 is TGTGCCAGCAGACAGGGTCGCGAGCAGTACTTC. It is translated as CASRQGREQYF.

The rearrangement joins TRBV9 to TRBJ2-2, with 9 bases matching TRBD2. V trimming: 5 bases; J trimming: 4 bases; junction bases outside the gene matches: 6. Germline V lookup: CDR1 SGDLS, CDR2 YYNGEE. The CDR3 consists of 15 residues. The CDR3 DNA follows: TGTGCCAGCAGAGGCGGAGCGGGAGGCACCGGGGAGCTGTTTTTT. Translated: CASRGGAGGTGELFF.

The chain combines TRBV6-6 with TRBJ2-5; D gene ambiguous. The V gene's germline CDR1 is MNHNY and CDR2 SVGAGI (reference sequence). Trimming shortened V by 6 bases and J by 1 base, and 15 bases separated the two germline ends. There are 15 residues in the CDR3. In nucleotides, the CDR3 is TGTGCCAGCAGACCCGGGCCCTGGGCCCAAGAGACCCAGTACTTC. It translates to CASRPGPWAQETQYF.

This clonotype was detected only a few times. The rearrangement links TRBV11-2 to TRBJ1-6; no reliable D call. The CDR3 is 13 residues long. The germline CDR1 and CDR2 sequences are SGHAT and FQNNGV. V was pared by 3 bases and J by 7 bases, with 7 bases between. CDR3 nucleotide sequence: TGTGCCAGCAGCTTTATGGTGAATTCACCCCTCCACTTT. Translation: CASSFMVNSPLHF.

This clonotype was detected many times. The chain recombines TRBV12-3 or TRBV12-4 with TRBJ1-2; 11 nucleotides align to TRBD1. V shed 4 bases and J 0 bases; nucleotides not matched to a gene: 10. The length of the CDR3 is 18 residues. The CDR3 sequence is CASSSRDRGLNTNYGYTF. The CDR3 DNA reads as TGTGCCAGCAGTTCCAGGGACAGGGGGTTGAATACTAACTATGGCTACACCTTC.

This clonotype has at least ten counts. V and J are TRBV7-2 and TRBJ2-3; a possible D gene is TRBD1 (6 bases). Between the trimmed V and J ends, which lost 5 bases and 4 bases, there was a span of 16 bases. Germline V lookup: CDR1 SGHTA, CDR2 FQGNSA. The CDR3 length is 15 residues. CDR3 loop: CASSQNLGHPDTQYF. CDR3 nucleotides: TGTGCCAGCAGCCAGAACTTGGGACACCCAGATACGCAGTATTTT. The whole variable domain, filled in from reference TRBV7-2 and TRBJ2-3, reads GAGVSQSPSNKVTEKGKDVELRCDPISGHTALYWYRQSLGQGLEFLIYFQGNSAPDKSGLPSDRFSAERTGGSVSTLTIQRTQQEDSAVYLCASSQNLGHPDTQYFGPGTRLTVL.

V gene TRBV7-6 combines with J gene TRBJ2-2; D not resolved. The CDR3 is made up of 16 amino acids. Trimming took 5 bases from V and 5 from J, leaving 18 bases between them. Germline CDR1 and CDR2: SGHVS and FNYEAQ. CDR3 amino acids: CASSAKGSRYTGELFF. CDR3 bases: TGTGCCAGCAGCGCCAAGGGCAGTCGATATACCGGGGAGCTGTTTTTT.

The sample holds many counts of this clonotype. V gene TRBV4-1 combines with J gene TRBJ1-6; D not certain. Germline V CDR1 and CDR2: MGHRA, YSYEKL. This CDR3 has 14 residues. Trimming took 1 base from V and 5 from J, leaving 6 bases between them. DNA for the CDR3: TGCGCCAGCAGCCAAGTTCAGGATAATTCACCCCTCCACTTT. Translation: CASSQVQDNSPLHF.

This clonotype occurred many times. The V and J genes are TRBV7-2 and TRBJ2-7; tentatively, D is TRBD2 (5 bases). This CDR3 has 14 amino acids. CDR1 and CDR2 from the germline V gene are SGHTA and FQGNSA. V was shortened by 5 bases and J by 2 bases, with 13 bases between the two germline ends. CDR3 DNA sequence: TGTGCCAGCAGCCACACCGACTACACCTACGAGCAGTACTTC. Amino acid sequence: CASSHTDYTYEQYF.

This clonotype has just a few counts. The V and J genes are TRBV27 and TRBJ1-6; no clear D. The germline V gene has CDR1 MNHEY and CDR2 SMNVEV (reference sequence). CDR3 length: 13 residues. V was cut by 3 bases and J by 8 bases, with 8 bases left in between. This CDR3 is CASSFSGDSPLHF. The CDR3, as DNA: TGTGCCAGCAGTTTTAGTGGGGATTCACCCCTCCACTTT.

This clonotype appeared a few times. The genes are TRBV28 and TRBJ2-7; 8 bases line up with TRBD2. The CDR3 contains 14 residues. The V gene's germline CDR1 is MDHEN and CDR2 SYDVKM. V trimming: 6 bases; J trimming: 7 bases; junction bases outside the gene matches: 11. CDR3 bases: TGTGCCAGCAGGGCGGGAGGTAACCTCTTGGAGCAGTACTTC. Its translation: CASRAGGNLLEQYF.

The chain couples TRBV6-1 to TRBJ1-2; 7 bases fit TRBD1. V shed 3 bases, J shed 8 bases, and the junction held 15 bases outside the gene matches. Per germline, CDR1 MNHNS and CDR2 SASEGT. The CDR3 has 16 amino acids. The CDR3 region is CASSDQGDGRWRGYTF. CDR3 in DNA: TGTGCCAGCAGTGATCAGGGGGACGGCCGGTGGCGCGGCTACACCTTC.

This clonotype was observed many times. The J gene is TRBJ1-1, the V gene TRBV7-9; perhaps TRBD1 as D (6 bases). CDR3 length: 12 residues. Germline V gene data show CDR1 as SEHNR and CDR2 as FQNEAQ (reference sequence). V was clipped by 5 bases and J by 3 bases, with 7 bases between them. CDR3 loop: CASSRTDTEAFF. The CDR3 nucleotides read TGTGCCAGCAGCCGGACAGACACTGAAGCTTTCTTT.

This clonotype was detected a few times. The chain is built from TRBV25-1 and TRBJ2-6, with D possibly TRBD1 on 5 matching bases. The length of the CDR3 is 15 residues. V was trimmed by 5 bases and J by 0 bases, leaving 8 bases between them. Germline CDR1 reads MGHDK; CDR2 reads SYGVNS. CDR3 residues: CASSPQGSGANVLTF. In DNA form, the CDR3 reads TGTGCCAGCAGTCCTCAGGGCTCTGGGGCCAACGTCCTGACTTTC.

The chain employs TRBV24-1 and TRBJ2-5; D unresolved. CDR3 size: 14 residues. CDR1 KGHDR and CDR2 SFDVKD come from the germline V gene. Trimming cost V 3 bases and J 5 bases, with 12 bases left between them. CDR3 residues: CATSDAPPRETQYF. The DNA for the CDR3 is TGTGCCACCAGTGATGCCCCCCCTCGGGAGACCCAGTACTTC.